These 30 T cell receptor beta chains were sequenced from one sample in a study of blood T cell repertoires in COVID-19. Repertoires were generated with immunoSEQ multiplex PCR, while TCRdb's copy carries only in-frame clones and drops some. The sample has about 100,000 clones, approximately 85% seen once. The material sequenced was peripheral blood. These receptor sequences come from a man aged 60 to 75 with acute or convalescent COVID-19.

This clone appeared a single time. The chain carries TRBV11-3 and TRBJ1-1; the D is unclear. The CDR3 loop spans 13 amino acids. CDR1 SGHNT and CDR2 YENEEA come from the germline V gene. V gave up 3 bases and J gave up 1 base, with 6 bases separating them. The CDR3 DNA reads as TGTGCCAGCAGCTTGTACTCGAACACTGAAGCTTTCTTT. Translating it yields CASSLYSNTEAFF.

The chain carries TRBV6-5 and TRBJ1-2; TRBD1 matches 10 bases. V was clipped by 8 bases and J by 7 bases; unmatched bases: 4. The CDR3 runs to 12 residues. Germline V gene data show CDR1 as MNHEY and CDR2 as SVGAGI. This chain's CDR3 is CASRDRGSGYTF. The CDR3 DNA reads TGTGCCAGCCGGGACAGGGGAAGTGGCTACACCTTC.

V gene TRBV6-5 combines with J gene TRBJ2-7; 7 bases are shared with TRBD2. From germline, CDR1 is MNHEY and CDR2 SVGAGI. CDR3 length: 13 amino acids. V gave up 2 bases and J gave up 7 bases; unmatched junction bases: 5. CDR3 sequence reads: CASSYAGVEEQYF. CDR3 DNA: TGTGCCAGCAGTTACGCGGGAGTTGAAGAGCAGTACTTC.

The J gene is TRBJ2-1, the V gene TRBV28; 12 bases match TRBD2. J lost 4 bases, V lost 5 bases, and 15 bases had no gene match. The CDR3 has 19 amino acids. Germline V gene sequence: CDR1 MDHEN, CDR2 SYDVKM. CDR3 in DNA: TGTGCCAGCAGTCCCTGGACTAGCGGGAACCTCAAAGCGTACAATGAGCAGTTCTTC. This translates into CASSPWTSGNLKAYNEQFF.

V is TRBV18 and J is TRBJ2-1, with no clear D. The CDR3 spans 15 residues. The germline V and J ends were trimmed by 2 bases and 2 bases, with 10 bases remaining between them. The germline gives CDR1 KGHSH, CDR2 LQKENI. CDR3 bases: TGTGCCAGCTCACCAAGAGTAGCACCCTACAATGAGCAGTTCTTC. Its translation: CASSPRVAPYNEQFF.

The chain links TRBV19 to TRBJ2-1; TRBD2 matches 12 bases. The V segment lost 3 bases and the J segment 3 bases; nucleotides outside the gene matches: 9. The CDR3 is 18 amino acids. CDR1 and CDR2 from the germline V gene are LNHDA and SQIVND (reference sequence). CDR3 DNA sequence: TGTGCCAGTAGTATTATGACTAGCGGGAGTAGGGACTACAATGAGCAGTTCTTC. Its translation: CASSIMTSGSRDYNEQFF.

The chain uses TRBV18 and TRBJ1-3; weak D call: TRBD1 (6 bases). The germline V gene has CDR1 KGHSH and CDR2 LQKENI. CDR3 length: 15 residues. Trimming pared 5 bases from V and 0 bases from J, leaving 11 bases between. CDR3 amino acids: CASSKDRNSGNTIYF. CDR3 coding DNA: TGTGCCAGCTCAAAAGACAGGAACTCTGGAAACACCATATATTTT.

In this sample, this clone is medium-sized. The chain recombines TRBV6-6 with TRBJ1-2; D ambiguous. The CDR3 contains 15 residues. Trimming pared 0 bases from V and 6 bases from J, leaving 14 bases between. CDR1 is MNHNY and CDR2 is SVGAGI in the germline V gene (reference sequence). The CDR3 loop reads CASSYSMPGNDGYTF. The DNA of the CDR3 is TGTGCCAGCAGTTACTCGATGCCGGGAAACGATGGCTACACCTTC.

V and J are TRBV28 and TRBJ2-1; 14 bases are a match to TRBD2. Germline V gives CDR1 MDHEN, CDR2 SYDVKM. V lost 6 bases to trimming and J lost 3 bases; unmatched junction nucleotides: 4. This CDR3 comprises 16 residues. CDR3 DNA sequence: TGTGCCAGCAGGGGGACTAGCGGGGGTAACTACAATGAGCAGTTCTTC. This translates into CASRGTSGGNYNEQFF.

CDR3 in DNA: TGTGCCTGGAGCGACGCGGGGGATTGGGCTGAAGCTTTCTTT. Protein: CAWSDAGDWAEAFF. The rearrangement joins TRBV30 to TRBJ1-1; D might be TRBD1 (5 bases). The CDR3 is 14 amino acids. With 3 bases removed from V and 6 bases from J, the gap between germline ends came to 17 bases. Germline loops: CDR1 GTSNPN, CDR2 SVGIG (reference sequence).

For the CDR3, the DNA is TGTGCCAGTAGTTCCCGACAGACGAACACCGGGGAGCTGTTTTTT. This translates into CASSSRQTNTGELFF. This rearrangement joins TRBV19 to TRBJ2-2; D possibly corresponds to TRBD1 (5 bases). V was trimmed by 5 bases and J by 0 bases, leaving 10 bases between them. CDR1 LNHDA and CDR2 SQIVND come from the germline V gene (reference sequence). The CDR3 sequence is 15 residues long.

The rearrangement uses TRBV2 and TRBJ2-7, with a possible D match to TRBD1 (7 bases). This CDR3 has 14 amino acids. V lost 6 bases, J lost 2 bases, and 14 bases lay in between. CDR1 is SNHLY and CDR2 is FYNNEI in the germline V gene. The DNA of the CDR3 is TGTGCCAGCAGGGGGGACAGCGGGCCCTACGAGCAGTACTTC. Amino acid sequence: CASRGDSGPYEQYF.

The chain has TRBV18 and TRBJ2-7; 11 bases fit TRBD1. This CDR3 spans 16 amino acids. The germline gives CDR1 KGHSH, CDR2 LQKENI. The V segment lost 4 bases and the J segment 3 bases; nucleotides outside the gene matches: 8. The CDR3 is CASSLNSGTGGYEQYF. The CDR3 DNA reads TGTGCCAGCTCACTCAATTCCGGGACAGGGGGCTACGAGCAGTACTTC.

This chain uses TRBV2 with TRBJ2-7; no reliable D call. The germline CDR1 and CDR2 sequences are SNHLY and FYNNEI. V lost 4 bases, J lost 5 bases, and 12 bases lay in between. The CDR3 covers 13 residues. The CDR3 sequence is CASSVPIRDEQYF. In nucleotides, the CDR3 is TGTGCCAGCAGTGTCCCGATCCGAGACGAGCAGTACTTC.

CDR3 loop: CASSEVTEAFF. The DNA for the CDR3 is TGTGCCAGCAGCGAGGTCACGGAAGCTTTCTTT. This sequence joins TRBV7-9 and TRBJ1-1; D gene uncertain. Germline lookup yields CDR1 SEHNR and CDR2 FQNEAQ (reference sequence). Trimming shortened V by 5 bases and J by 8 bases, and 9 bases separated the two germline ends. This CDR3 is built from 11 residues.

The chain couples TRBV5-4 to TRBJ1-5, with TRBD1 as a possible D gene (6 bases). CDR1 is SGHNT and CDR2 is YYREEE in the germline V gene (reference sequence). CDR3 length equals 15 residues. V lost 5 bases to trimming and J lost 4 bases, with 16 bases between them. CDR3 sequence reads: CASSIFPGVNQPQHF. Here the CDR3 DNA reads TGTGCCAGCAGTATCTTTCCAGGGGTAAATCAGCCCCAGCATTTT. Looking up the rest from reference TRBV5-4 and TRBJ1-5 gives the full variable domain: ETGVTQSPTHLIKTRGQQVTLRCSSQSGHNTVSWYQQALGQGPQFIFQYYREEENGRGNFPPRFSGLQFPNYSSELNVNALELDDSALYLCASSIFPGVNQPQHFGDGTRLSIL.

This sequence joins TRBV18 and TRBJ2-5; 9 bases align to TRBD2. This CDR3 is 15 amino acids long. After removal of 3 bases from V and 2 bases from J, the junction contained 4 bases not matched to a gene. Germline V gives CDR1 KGHSH, CDR2 LQKENI. DNA of the CDR3: TGTGCCAGCTCACCCAGTCTAGCGGGGCAAGAGACCCAGTACTTC. This translates into CASSPSLAGQETQYF.

The chain combines TRBV5-1 with TRBJ1-1; 8 bases match TRBD1. Germline-derived CDR1 and CDR2 are SGHRS and YFSETQ. The CDR3 sequence is 14 residues long. V trimming: 1 base; J trimming: 5 bases; junction bases outside the gene matches: 4. The CDR3 protein is CASSLSGGETEAFF. CDR3 DNA sequence: TGCGCCAGCAGCTTGTCAGGGGGCGAAACTGAAGCTTTCTTT.

The chain employs TRBV24-1 and TRBJ2-1, with 11 bases fitting TRBD2. Trimming at V came to 4 bases and at J to 4 bases, leaving 5 bases not matched to a gene. The CDR3 has 16 residues. The germline V gene encodes CDR1 KGHDR and CDR2 SFDVKD. In DNA, the CDR3 is TGTGCCACCAGTGACCGGACTAGCGGGTCTTACAATGAGCAGTTCTTC. Amino acid sequence: CATSDRTSGSYNEQFF.

This chain links TRBV29-1 with TRBJ2-5, with 9 bases matching TRBD1. With 7 bases clipped from V and 2 bases from J, the junction kept 5 bases outside the gene matches. The germline gives CDR1 SQVTM, CDR2 ANQGSEA. The length of the CDR3 is 13 residues. The chain's CDR3 is CSADRGEQETQYF. The DNA for the CDR3 is TGCAGCGCGGACAGGGGCGAGCAAGAGACCCAGTACTTC.

V gene TRBV28 combines with J gene TRBJ1-6; perhaps TRBD1 as D (5 bases). V lost 2 bases to trimming and J lost 0 bases, with 8 bases between them. CDR3 size: 16 residues. Germline V lookup: CDR1 MDHEN, CDR2 SYDVKM. The CDR3 sequence is CASSLGGVSYNSPLHF. The CDR3 region has the DNA TGTGCCAGCAGTTTAGGGGGGGTCTCCTATAATTCACCCCTCCACTTT.

The rearrangement links TRBV4-1 to TRBJ2-3; 12 bases map to TRBD1. CDR1 and CDR2 from the germline V gene are MGHRA and YSYEKL. V was pared by 5 bases and J by 5 bases, with 17 bases of the junction left unmatched. The length of the CDR3 is 19 residues. In DNA, the CDR3 is TGCGCCAGCAGCTCACTTTTCTTCCGGGACAGGGGGCGAGGAGATACGCAGTATTTT. Amino acid sequence: CASSSLFFRDRGRGDTQYF.

This sequence joins TRBV9 and TRBJ2-1; TRBD2 is a possible D gene (6 bases). Germline V lookup: CDR1 SGDLS, CDR2 YYNGEE. V gave up 4 bases and J gave up 2 bases, with 13 bases separating them. The length of the CDR3 is 15 residues. The CDR3 region is CASSPRTTAYNEQFF. CDR3 coding DNA: TGTGCCAGCAGCCCCCGGACTACCGCCTACAATGAGCAGTTCTTC.

This chain uses TRBV14 with TRBJ1-1; D is ambiguous. The CDR3 is 13 amino acids. The V gene's germline CDR1 is SGHDN and CDR2 FVKESK. V was clipped by 2 bases and J by 0 bases, with 4 bases between them. CDR3 bases: TGTGCCAGCAGCCAATACATGAACACTGAAGCTTTCTTT. It yields the protein CASSQYMNTEAFF. Using reference TRBV14 and TRBJ1-1 for the parts outside the CDR3, the full variable domain is EAGVTQFPSHSVIEKGQTVTLRCDPISGHDNLYWYRRVMGKEIKFLLHFVKESKQDESGMPNNRFLAERTGGTYSTLKVQPAELEDSGVYFCASSQYMNTEAFFGQGTRLTVV.

The sample holds a few counts of this clone. The chain has TRBV7-9 and TRBJ2-7; TRBD2 matches 8 bases. V lost 5 bases to trimming and J lost 1 base; unmatched junction nucleotides: 10. Germline loops: CDR1 SEHNR, CDR2 FQNEAQ (reference sequence). The CDR3 has 16 residues. CDR3 amino acids: CASSLGWRGDSYEQYF. Here the CDR3 DNA reads TGTGCCAGCAGCCTAGGGTGGCGGGGGGATTCCTACGAGCAGTACTTC.

V and J are TRBV29-1 and TRBJ2-3; D is perhaps TRBD2 (5 bases). Germline V CDR1 and CDR2: SQVTM, ANQGSEA. V lost 4 bases and J 0 bases, leaving 8 bases between the germline ends. The length of the CDR3 is 13 residues. The chain's CDR3 is CSVAERSTDTQYF. Here the CDR3 DNA reads TGCAGCGTTGCGGAGCGGAGCACAGATACGCAGTATTTT.

This chain connects TRBV30 to TRBJ1-1; 7 bases line up with TRBD1. Germline lookup yields CDR1 GTSNPN and CDR2 SVGIG (reference sequence). V shed 0 bases, J shed 1 base, and the junction held 14 bases outside the gene matches. The CDR3 has 18 residues. The CDR3 nucleotides read TGTGCCTGGAGTGTGGACAGGCCCATCCTGCACGAGAACACTGAAGCTTTCTTT. Protein sequence: CAWSVDRPILHENTEAFF.

V is TRBV5-6 and J is TRBJ1-5; TRBD1 might be the D (5 bases). Germline V gene lookup returns CDR1 SGHDT and CDR2 YYEEEE. Trimming removed 4 bases at V and 7 bases at J, with 21 bases between. The CDR3 sequence is 16 residues long. The CDR3 sequence is CASSPRGRGILQPQHF. The CDR3 bases are TGTGCCAGCAGCCCGAGGGGTCGGGGGATATTACAGCCCCAGCATTTT.

The V and J genes are TRBV9 and TRBJ1-5; D unclear. The CDR3 covers 15 residues. With 4 bases removed from V and 2 bases from J, the gap between germline ends came to 13 bases. Germline V gene data show CDR1 as SGDLS and CDR2 as YYNGEE. CDR3 residues: CASSKGGSGNQPQHF. Written as DNA, the CDR3 is TGTGCCAGCAGCAAAGGCGGATCAGGCAATCAGCCCCAGCATTTT.

This chain links TRBV11-1 with TRBJ1-2; 10 nucleotides align to TRBD1. V was pared by 4 bases and J by 7 bases, with 3 bases of the junction left unmatched. The CDR3 extends over 13 amino acids. The V gene's germline CDR1 is SGHAT and CDR2 FQDESV (reference sequence). The chain's CDR3 is CASSSGTGVGYTF. For the CDR3, the DNA is TGTGCCAGCAGCTCTGGGACAGGGGTTGGCTACACCTTC. The full variable domain, completed using reference TRBV11-1 and TRBJ1-2, is EAEVAQSPRYKITEKSQAVAFWCDPISGHATLYWYRQILGQGPELLVQFQDESVVDDSQLPKDRFSAERLKGVDSTLKIQPAELGDSAMYLCASSSGTGVGYTFGSGTRLTVV.